This T cell receptor (beta chain) was documented in a study of blood T cell repertoires in COVID-19. CDR3 length: 16 amino acids. V was cut by 4 bases and J by 11 bases, with 21 bases left in between. Germline V lookup: CDR1 MDHEN, CDR2 SYDVKM. Sequencing used immunoSEQ multiplex PCR; TCRdb keeps in-frame clones, though not all of them. Among about 140,000 clones listed, around 87% were seen once. This clone turned up a few times. Input material: peripheral blood. The receptor comes from a woman between 50 and 59 years old with active or convalescent COVID-19. The J gene is TRBJ1-6, the V gene TRBV28; D not certain. The CDR3 here is CASSSLMDGEQTPLHF. CDR3 bases: TGTGCCAGCAGTTCTCTAATGGACGGGGAGCAAACACCCCTCCACTTT.